This is a list of T cell receptor beta chains from one sample in a study of T cell repertoires in cytomegalovirus infection. Their cognate antigens are unknown. TCRdb re-called the reads through MiXCR, storing one row per CDR3 protein. The sample holds 45,000 to 65,000 distinct CDR3 sequences, less than 20% seen once. Source: CD8+ T cells from cultured PBMCs, taken from culture after CMV antigen stimulation. The receptors were gathered from a human donor in good health (CMV status not recorded). Some clones in this sample may be carry-over from other donors' samples. Each CDR3 is given with its conserved first and last residue. The D gene is left open where the match is weak. Where a row states a size, it is once, few, many or the class of an expanded clone; other rows omit it.

abundance: .
d_gene: .
v_gene: TRBV6-2/TRBV6-3
j_gene: TRBJ1-5
CDR3nt: TGTGCCAGCAGTTCCTTCCGTCTGGGTTTAAAGGAGCAGCCCCAGCATTTT
CDR3aa: CASSSFRLGLKEQPQHF

abundance: .
d_gene: TRBD1
v_gene: TRBV6-5
j_gene: TRBJ1-1
CDR3nt: TGTGCCAGCAGTTTGGGGACAGGGGGCGGTTTTACTGAAGCTTTCTTT
CDR3aa: CASSLGTGGGFTEAFF

abundance: .
d_gene: .
v_gene: TRBV13
j_gene: TRBJ2-3
CDR3nt: TGTGCCAGCAGCTTAGGCTCTCCTGATACGCAGTATTTT
CDR3aa: CASSLGSPDTQYF

abundance: .
d_gene: TRBD2
v_gene: TRBV12-5
j_gene: TRBJ2-2
CDR3nt: TGTGCTAGTGGGAGCGGGGGGGCAACCGGGGAGCTGTTTTTT
CDR3aa: CASGSGGATGELFF

abundance: .
d_gene: TRBD1
v_gene: TRBV6-2/TRBV6-3
j_gene: TRBJ1-1
CDR3nt: TGTGCCAGCAGTGACCGGACAGGGAGGACTGAAGCTTTCTTT
CDR3aa: CASSDRTGRTEAFF

abundance: .
d_gene: TRBD2
v_gene: TRBV7-9
j_gene: TRBJ2-1
CDR3nt: TGTGCCAGCAGCCACCCCCGGACTAGCGGGGCTCCGGGGCAGTTCTTC
CDR3aa: CASSHPRTSGAPGQFF

abundance: few
d_gene: .
v_gene: TRBV7-2
j_gene: TRBJ1-5
CDR3nt: TGTGCCAGCAGCTTAGGGGCTAGCAATCAGCCCCAGCATTTT
CDR3aa: CASSLGASNQPQHF

abundance: few
d_gene: .
v_gene: TRBV7-9
j_gene: TRBJ2-7
CDR3nt: TGTGCCAGCAGCCACACAGGTTCGAGGGCCTACGAGCAGTACTTC
CDR3aa: CASSHTGSRAYEQYF

abundance: many
d_gene: .
v_gene: TRBV6-6
j_gene: TRBJ2-7
CDR3nt: TGTGCCAGCAGTTACCCGGGACGTACGTCCTACGAGCAGTACTTC
CDR3aa: CASSYPGRTSYEQYF

abundance: few
d_gene: .
v_gene: TRBV4-3
j_gene: TRBJ1-5
CDR3nt: TGCGCCAGCAGCCCCGGGGCGGGAGGCAATCAGCCCCAGCATTTT
CDR3aa: CASSPGAGGNQPQHF

abundance: few
d_gene: .
v_gene: TRBV12-3/TRBV12-4
j_gene: TRBJ1-1
CDR3nt: TGTGCCAGCGCGAATGGGCGGGGCACTGAAGCTTTCTTT
CDR3aa: CASANGRGTEAFF

abundance: few
d_gene: .
v_gene: TRBV7-9
j_gene: TRBJ2-3
CDR3nt: TGTGCCAGCAGTCCCGACACAGATACGCAGTATTTT
CDR3aa: CASSPDTDTQYF

abundance: few
d_gene: .
v_gene: TRBV20-1
j_gene: TRBJ2-3
CDR3nt: TGCAGTGCTAGCGGTATAGGGGGGGGATGGGGTAATACAGATACGCAGTATTTT
CDR3aa: CSASGIGGGWGNTDTQYF

abundance: once
d_gene: .
v_gene: TRBV6-5
j_gene: TRBJ1-1
CDR3nt: TGTGCCAGCTTCCTTGGATTCCCAGGGAGCACTGAAGCTTTCTTT
CDR3aa: CASFLGFPGSTEAFF

abundance: .
d_gene: .
v_gene: TRBV7-9
j_gene: TRBJ2-1
CDR3nt: TGTGCCAGCAGCTCCGATAGCGGAACCACCTACAATGAGCAGTTCTTC
CDR3aa: CASSSDSGTTYNEQFF

abundance: .
d_gene: TRBD1
v_gene: TRBV20-1
j_gene: TRBJ1-5
CDR3nt: TGCAGTGCTAGAAGAAGGACAGGGGCAAGGGATAGCAATCAGCCCCAGCATTTT
CDR3aa: CSARRRTGARDSNQPQHF

abundance: .
d_gene: .
v_gene: TRBV11-2
j_gene: TRBJ2-7
CDR3nt: TGTGCCAGCAGCTTAGGGTCCGCGCCCGCCTACGAGCAGTACTTC
CDR3aa: CASSLGSAPAYEQYF

abundance: .
d_gene: .
v_gene: TRBV7-2
j_gene: TRBJ1-5
CDR3nt: TGTGCCAGCAGCTCCTGGGGCGCGGGAACTCAGCCCCAGCATTTT
CDR3aa: CASSSWGAGTQPQHF

abundance: .
d_gene: TRBD2
v_gene: TRBV4-1
j_gene: TRBJ2-1
CDR3nt: TGCGCCAGCAGCCAAGATTCTAGCGGGATCCCACCTTACAATGAGCAGTTCTTC
CDR3aa: CASSQDSSGIPPYNEQFF

abundance: .
d_gene: TRBD1
v_gene: TRBV30
j_gene: TRBJ2-7
CDR3nt: TGTGCCTGGAGTGTATGGGGGACAGGGGCCAACTCCTACGAGCAGTACTTC
CDR3aa: CAWSVWGTGANSYEQYF

abundance: few
d_gene: .
v_gene: TRBV4-2
j_gene: TRBJ2-1
CDR3nt: TGTGCCAGCAGCCAAGCGTTGGGGGCTTTAGATGAGCAGTTCTTC
CDR3aa: CASSQALGALDEQFF

abundance: .
d_gene: .
v_gene: TRBV11-3
j_gene: TRBJ1-1
CDR3nt: TGTGCCAGCAGCCTCGGGACGGGCCTTGAAGCTTTCTTT
CDR3aa: CASSLGTGLEAFF

abundance: few
d_gene: .
v_gene: TRBV4-1
j_gene: TRBJ2-7
CDR3nt: TGCGCCAGCAGCCAAGAAGCAGGGGCATACTACGAGCAGTACTTC
CDR3aa: CASSQEAGAYYEQYF

abundance: once
d_gene: .
v_gene: TRBV7-4
j_gene: TRBJ2-2
CDR3nt: TGTGCCAGCAGCTCGCCGGGGCTGAACACCGGGGAGCTGTTTTTT
CDR3aa: CASSSPGLNTGELFF

abundance: .
d_gene: .
v_gene: TRBV11-2
j_gene: TRBJ2-7
CDR3nt: TGTGCCAGCAGCTTACCCGGGACGGGACCCTACGAGCAGTACTTC
CDR3aa: CASSLPGTGPYEQYF

abundance: few
d_gene: TRBD1
v_gene: TRBV7-9
j_gene: TRBJ1-5
CDR3nt: TGTGCCAGCAGCCGCCAGGGGGCTAATCAGCCCCAGCATTTT
CDR3aa: CASSRQGANQPQHF

abundance: few
d_gene: .
v_gene: TRBV7-9
j_gene: TRBJ2-1
CDR3nt: TGTGCCAGCAGCTTCCCTGGTGGGACCTACAATGAGCAGTTCTTC
CDR3aa: CASSFPGGTYNEQFF

abundance: few
d_gene: .
v_gene: TRBV7-8
j_gene: TRBJ2-3
CDR3nt: TGTGCCAGCAGCTGGCCCGTAGGGGGGCAGGCAGATACGCAGTATTTT
CDR3aa: CASSWPVGGQADTQYF

abundance: many
d_gene: TRBD1
v_gene: TRBV11-1
j_gene: TRBJ1-1
CDR3nt: TGTGCCAGCAGCTTAGACGGGACAGGGTCCGTGAACACTGAAGCTTTCTTT
CDR3aa: CASSLDGTGSVNTEAFF

abundance: .
d_gene: .
v_gene: TRBV20-1
j_gene: TRBJ1-1
CDR3nt: TGCAGTGCCTACCAGATAAGAGAGAAAGCTTTCTTT
CDR3aa: CSAYQIREKAFF

abundance: .
d_gene: .
v_gene: TRBV7-6
j_gene: TRBJ2-7
CDR3nt: TGTGCCAGCGCCCCGAGGGGATCCTACGAGCAGTACTTC
CDR3aa: CASAPRGSYEQYF

abundance: .
d_gene: TRBD1
v_gene: TRBV7-2
j_gene: TRBJ2-7
CDR3nt: TGTGCCAGCAGCGGACAGGGTCGCGAGCAGTACTTC
CDR3aa: CASSGQGREQYF

abundance: .
d_gene: TRBD1
v_gene: TRBV12-3/TRBV12-4
j_gene: TRBJ1-1
CDR3nt: TGTGCCAGCAGTTTCCCAGGGACAGGGGGCACTGAAGCTTTCTTT
CDR3aa: CASSFPGTGGTEAFF

abundance: few
d_gene: .
v_gene: TRBV7-8
j_gene: TRBJ1-1
CDR3nt: TGTGCCAGCAGCTCCAGGGAAGCGAACACTGAAGCTTTCTTT
CDR3aa: CASSSREANTEAFF

abundance: few
d_gene: .
v_gene: TRBV7-9
j_gene: TRBJ1-1
CDR3nt: TGTGCCAGCAGCTCACCGCGTTCCGAAGCTTTCTTT
CDR3aa: CASSSPRSEAFF

abundance: few
d_gene: .
v_gene: TRBV6-5
j_gene: TRBJ1-3
CDR3nt: TGTGCCAGCAGTTACATGGGGGATGGAAACACCATATATTTT
CDR3aa: CASSYMGDGNTIYF

abundance: few
d_gene: .
v_gene: TRBV7-8
j_gene: TRBJ1-2
CDR3nt: TGTGCCAGCAGCTCTTACCGCCAGGGTACCAGCTATGGCTACACCTTC
CDR3aa: CASSSYRQGTSYGYTF

abundance: .
d_gene: .
v_gene: TRBV7-2
j_gene: TRBJ2-3
CDR3nt: TGTGCCAGCAGCTCCCGGGGAAGCGGTAGCACAGATACGCAGTATTTT
CDR3aa: CASSSRGSGSTDTQYF

abundance: many
d_gene: .
v_gene: TRBV7-2
j_gene: TRBJ1-1
CDR3nt: TGTGCCAGCAGCCCGTGGGACTCCTTGGGGACTGAAGCTTTCTTT
CDR3aa: CASSPWDSLGTEAFF

abundance: .
d_gene: .
v_gene: TRBV6-2/TRBV6-3
j_gene: TRBJ1-1
CDR3nt: TGTGCCAGCAGTTACTCCCGGGGGACGAACACTGAAGCTTTCTTT
CDR3aa: CASSYSRGTNTEAFF

abundance: .
d_gene: .
v_gene: TRBV7-8
j_gene: TRBJ2-1
CDR3nt: TGTGCCAGCAGCCCCGGAGGGGTCCACGATGAGCAGTTCTTC
CDR3aa: CASSPGGVHDEQFF

abundance: few
d_gene: TRBD1
v_gene: TRBV7-3
j_gene: TRBJ2-6
CDR3nt: TGTGCCAGCAGCAAAGACAGGGACTCTGGGGCCAACGTCCTGACTTTC
CDR3aa: CASSKDRDSGANVLTF

abundance: few
d_gene: TRBD1
v_gene: TRBV4-1
j_gene: TRBJ1-5
CDR3nt: TGCGCCAGCAGGCATGCGGACAGGGCCGATCAGCCCCAGCATTTT
CDR3aa: CASRHADRADQPQHF

abundance: few
d_gene: .
v_gene: TRBV12-3/TRBV12-4
j_gene: TRBJ1-4
CDR3nt: TGTGCCAGCAGTGTCCGGACAGCTAATGAAAAACTGTTTTTT
CDR3aa: CASSVRTANEKLFF

abundance: few
d_gene: .
v_gene: TRBV28
j_gene: TRBJ1-1
CDR3nt: TGTGCCAGCAGGCAGCTAGTGGATACTAACACTGAAGCTTTCTTT
CDR3aa: CASRQLVDTNTEAFF

abundance: few
d_gene: .
v_gene: TRBV12-3/TRBV12-4
j_gene: TRBJ2-7
CDR3nt: TGTGCCAGCAGTTTATCGGTGAGCTCCTACGAGCAGTACTTC
CDR3aa: CASSLSVSSYEQYF

abundance: few
d_gene: .
v_gene: TRBV12-5
j_gene: TRBJ2-1
CDR3nt: TGTGCTAGTGGTTCGATCACACGCTCCTACAATGAGCAGTTCTTC
CDR3aa: CASGSITRSYNEQFF

abundance: .
d_gene: .
v_gene: TRBV12-5
j_gene: TRBJ1-2
CDR3nt: TGTGCTAGTGGGCCACTTGGGAACTATGGCTACACCTTC
CDR3aa: CASGPLGNYGYTF